The text below deals with one T cell receptor beta chain. Its target is unknown. Trimming took off 1 base at V and 5 bases at J, with 8 bases between the two ends. This CDR3 has 13 residues. Germline CDR1 SEHNR, CDR2 FQNEAQ (reference sequence). The primer mix had 60 Vbeta and 13 Jbeta primers. Clones were read by immunoSEQ multiplex PCR, and TCRdb kept only the in-frame ones, dropping some. The data show 100,000 to 150,000 clones, with over 65% seen just once and around 2.1% held by the top ten. This record comes from a study of cytomegalovirus exposure and HLA in healthy donors. Findings and limits, study-wide: Donors belonging to an Asian-associated ancestry cluster reportedly showed fewer N-insertions in productive TCRs than the approximately 680-donor mean, according to what a later analysis found.

This cohort consisted of healthy bone marrow donors. The sequence was collected from a man aged 45-65 years in good health and CMV-seronegative. The sequenced sample consisted of PBMCs. The chain combines TRBV7-9 with TRBJ1-1, with D maybe TRBD1 (5 bases). In DNA form, the CDR3 reads TGTGCCAGCAGCTTAGGACAGTTGACTGAAGCTTTCTTT. Translating it yields CASSLGQLTEAFF. The full variable domain, rest sourced from reference TRBV7-9 and TRBJ1-1, is DTGVSQNPRHKITKRGQNVTFRCDPISEHNRLYWYRQTLGQGPEFLTYFQNEAQLEKSRLLSDRFSAERPKGSFSTLEIQRTEQGDSAMYLCASSLGQLTEAFFGQGTRLTVV.